The TCR beta chain described here comes from a study of cytomegalovirus exposure and HLA in healthy donors. On this clone: No antigen is known for it.

Study-wide results and limits: The authors listed some 150 TCR beta chains as cytomegalovirus-associated. Accurate predictions that matched the HLA-A and HLA-B alleles of most subjects were reportedly made from TCR beta sequences.

In the PCR, 60 Vbeta and 13 Jbeta primers were used. As originally analysed: Approximately 87 million unique TCR beta chains, 9 million to 11 million shared, were counted in a later analysis. Sequencing used immunoSEQ multiplex PCR; TCRdb keeps in-frame clones, though not all of them. The DNA gave D and trimming, while V, J and clone size come from that table. The repertoire holds roughly 200,000 clones, with 70% to 80% as singletons. V lost 4 bases to trimming and J lost 6 bases; unmatched junction nucleotides: 9. Germline V lookup: CDR1 SGDLS, CDR2 YYNGEE. CDR3 length: 15 residues. The receptor was isolated from an older woman in good health and CMV-seropositive. The V gene is TRBV9, the J gene TRBJ2-1; 8 positions match TRBD2. The sequenced sample was PBMCs. Here the CDR3 reads CASSLWAGGLNEQFF. The CDR3 DNA reads as TGTGCCAGCAGCTTATGGGCGGGGGGTCTCAATGAGCAGTTCTTC.